The 25 T cell receptor beta chains in this list originate from one sample, sequenced in a study of shared clonotypes between healthy human individuals. Sequenced by immunoSEQ multiplex PCR; TCRdb stores in-frame clones only, minus some. Found here are some 1.1 million clones, approximately 77% of them singletons; the top ten hold roughly 0.82%. The sequenced material came from memory CD4+ T cells from PBMCs. Subset: CD45RA-negative fraction. The origin of the receptors is a man younger than 35 in good health. Some clones in this sample may be carry-over from other donors' samples.

V usage is TRBV7-9 and J usage is TRBJ2-7; no clear D. Trimming shortened V by 3 bases and J by 13 bases, and 22 bases separated the two germline ends. This CDR3 comprises 14 residues. CDR1 SEHNR and CDR2 FQNEAQ come from the germline V gene (reference sequence). The CDR3 protein is CASSFAPGVDHTYF. The CDR3 nucleotides are TGTGCCAGCAGCTTCGCCCCCGGAGTGGACCACACATACTTC.

This chain joins TRBV28 and TRBJ1-5, with unresolved D. CDR1 is MDHEN and CDR2 is SYDVKM in the germline V gene. This CDR3 is built from 15 residues. V was clipped by 3 bases and J by 3 bases, with 12 bases between them. This CDR3 reads CASSLNLIANQPQHF. The CDR3 nucleotides are TGTGCCAGCAGTTTGAATCTAATAGCCAATCAGCCCCAGCATTTT.

This clone was seen once. Other DNA sequences within the sample encode an identical CDR3. The chain is built from TRBV28 and TRBJ2-7; D is unresolved. The CDR3 consists of 14 residues. Trimming took off 1 base at V and 1 base at J, with 8 bases between the two ends. Germline V gene sequence: CDR1 MDHEN, CDR2 SYDVKM. The CDR3 region has the DNA TGTGCCAGCAGTTTATTGGGGATTTCCTACGAGCAGTACTTC. Translating it yields CASSLLGISYEQYF.

This chain links TRBV11-2 with TRBJ2-7; no firm D call. Germline CDR1 is SGHAT and CDR2 is FQNNGV. Trimming cost V 8 bases and J 6 bases, with 17 bases left between them. The CDR3 covers 13 residues. This chain's CDR3 is CASAGGLLAEQYF. The CDR3 DNA is TGTGCCAGCGCAGGTGGTTTACTGGCCGAGCAGTACTTC.

In its sample, this clone was seen once. V and J are TRBV7-3 and TRBJ1-6; tentative D call: TRBD1 (5 bases). With 5 bases removed from V and 6 bases from J, the gap between germline ends came to 11 bases. The CDR3 totals 14 residues. The germline V gene has CDR1 SGHTA and CDR2 FQGTGA. The CDR3 is CASSREGLNSPLHF. DNA for the CDR3: TGTGCCAGCAGCCGAGAGGGACTTAATTCACCCCTCCACTTT.

In DNA form, the CDR3 reads TGTGCCAGCAGAAGACCCGGCGGGGAGCTGTTTTTT. This encodes CASRRPGGELFF. J is TRBJ2-2 and V is TRBV6-6; no firm D call. CDR3 size: 12 residues. Germline values: CDR1 MNHNY, CDR2 SVGAGI (reference sequence). The V end was cut by 6 bases, the J end by 7 bases, with 9 bases between.

This clone was seen a single time. The CDR3 reads CASSLATAGTQAFF. The CDR3 DNA reads TGTGCCAGCAGCTTAGCGACGGCAGGGACCCAGGCTTTCTTT. The chain carries TRBV7-8 and TRBJ1-1; D might be TRBD1 (5 bases). Germline CDR1 is SGHVS and CDR2 is FQNEAQ. The V end lost 0 bases, the J end lost 11 bases, and 16 bases lay between the germline ends. This CDR3 has 14 amino acids.

This chain joins TRBV9 and TRBJ2-5, with 9 positions matching TRBD2. Germline V CDR1 and CDR2: SGDLS, YYNGEE. V dropped 4 bases and J dropped 5; count of bases not matched to a gene: 12. The CDR3 runs 16 residues. The CDR3 coding sequence is TGTGCCAGCAGCTCGAGACTAGCGGCCTCGGTCGAGACCCAGTACTTC. It specifies CASSSRLAASVETQYF.

V usage is TRBV5-1 and J usage is TRBJ2-1; D possibly corresponds to TRBD2 (6 bases). The CDR3 loop spans 15 amino acids. V lost 0 bases and J lost 8, with 15 bases in between. Germline CDR1 is SGHRS and CDR2 is YFSETQ. CDR3 residues: CASSLEGGGNYEQFF. CDR3 bases: TGCGCCAGCAGCTTGGAAGGTGGGGGGAATTATGAGCAGTTCTTC.

The chain is built from TRBV19 and TRBJ1-5; TRBD1 is a possible D gene (5 bases). Germline V CDR1 and CDR2: LNHDA, SQIVND (reference sequence). With 5 bases removed from V and 4 bases from J, the gap between germline ends came to 18 bases. The CDR3 spans 16 residues. In nucleotides, the CDR3 is TGTGCCAGTAGTGAAGGGACGGAATACTCGAATCAGCCCCAGCATTTT. This codes for CASSEGTEYSNQPQHF.

There are a few counts of this clone. The chain uses TRBV28 and TRBJ1-4, with D perhaps matching TRBD1 (5 bases). This CDR3 comprises 12 residues. Trimming took off 3 bases at V and 8 bases at J, with 7 bases between the two ends. Per germline, CDR1 MDHEN and CDR2 SYDVKM. Here the CDR3 DNA reads TGTGCCAGCAGTTTTAAGGGGGAAAAACTGTTTTTT. This translates into CASSFKGEKLFF.

The chain joins TRBV2 to TRBJ2-1, with D possibly TRBD2 on 6 matching bases. CDR3 length equals 14 residues. Germline V gene sequence: CDR1 SNHLY, CDR2 FYNNEI. The ends were cut back, 10 bases at V and 3 bases at J, with 16 bases in the middle. CDR3 nucleotides: TGTGCCACCAGCCTTTCCGGGAGCTACAATGAGCAGTTCTTC. Amino acids: CATSLSGSYNEQFF.

This clone was seen just once. This chain uses TRBV28 with TRBJ1-2, with no clear D. The CDR3 runs to 16 residues. V gave up 4 bases and J gave up 9 bases, with 24 bases separating them. In germline, CDR1 is MDHEN, CDR2 SYDVKM. For the CDR3, the DNA is TGTGCCAGCAGTTCCCTCCCCACGACAAGCCGTGGGCGCTACACCTTC. Translating gives CASSSLPTTSRGRYTF.

This chain links TRBV27 with TRBJ2-2, with TRBD1 matching over 9 bases. The germline V gene encodes CDR1 MNHEY and CDR2 SMNVEV (reference sequence). CDR3 size: 18 residues. V lost 3 bases and J lost 7; bases outside the gene matches: 15. CDR3 loop: CASSLVGTGTFAIGELFF. In DNA form, the CDR3 reads TGTGCCAGCAGTTTGGTGGGGACAGGGACTTTTGCTATCGGGGAGCTGTTTTTT.

This sequence joins TRBV7-2 and TRBJ2-7; D possibly corresponds to TRBD2 (5 bases). Trimming pared 1 base from V and 3 bases from J, leaving 13 bases between. Germline V CDR1 and CDR2: SGHTA, FQGNSA. There are 15 residues in the CDR3. CDR3 DNA: TGTGCCAGCAGCTTAGTTGCGGGTCCGGGCTACGAGCAGTACTTC. This codes for CASSLVAGPGYEQYF.

This clone was counted between two and nine times. V gene TRBV5-1 combines with J gene TRBJ2-5; D is perhaps TRBD2 (5 bases). The CDR3 extends over 15 amino acids. V shed 3 bases and J shed 4 bases, with 16 bases lying between them. Germline CDR1 reads SGHRS; CDR2 reads YFSETQ. CDR3 region: CASSSGSGVGETQYF. CDR3 in DNA: TGCGCCAGCAGCTCCGGATCCGGGGTGGGAGAGACCCAGTACTTC.

About this clone: Within the sample, other DNA sequences also encode this same CDR3. V is TRBV5-1 and J is TRBJ2-2, with D perhaps TRBD2 (6 bases). The germline V gene encodes CDR1 SGHRS and CDR2 YFSETQ. V lost 0 bases and J lost 6, with 9 bases in between. This CDR3 has 14 residues. CDR3 in amino acids: CASSLDPGAGELFF. CDR3 nucleotides: TGCGCCAGCAGCTTGGATCCGGGGGCCGGGGAGCTGTTTTTT.

The gene calls are TRBV11-2 and TRBJ2-3, with D perhaps TRBD2 (6 bases). Between the trimmed V and J ends, which lost 5 bases and 1 base, there was a span of 13 bases. This CDR3 spans 15 amino acids. Germline V lookup: CDR1 SGHAT, CDR2 FQNNGV. Written as DNA, the CDR3 is TGTGCCAGCAGCCCGGAGGGAGCGCGCACAGATACGCAGTATTTT. It specifies CASSPEGARTDTQYF. Supplemented by reference TRBV11-2 and TRBJ2-3, the full variable domain reads EAGVAQSPRYKIIEKRQSVAFWCNPISGHATLYWYQQILGQGPKLLIQFQNNGVVDDSQLPKDRFSAERLKGVDSTLKIQPAKLEDSAVYLCASSPEGARTDTQYFGPGTRLTVL.

This clone was observed a single time. The chain joins TRBV9 to TRBJ1-3; D not resolved. V lost 3 bases and J lost 4, with 14 bases in between. Germline V gene lookup returns CDR1 SGDLS and CDR2 YYNGEE. This CDR3 is built from 15 residues. The CDR3 protein is CASSAAGELGNTIYF. CDR3 coding DNA: TGTGCCAGCAGCGCGGCAGGTGAATTGGGAAACACCATATATTTT. Looking up the rest from reference TRBV9 and TRBJ1-3 gives the full variable domain: DSGVTQTPKHLITATGQRVTLRCSPRSGDLSVYWYQQSLDQGLQFLIQYYNGEERAKGNILERFSAQQFPDLHSELNLSSLELGDSALYFCASSAAGELGNTIYFGEGSWLTVV.

This chain links TRBV28 with TRBJ2-1; 10 nucleotides line up with TRBD2. The V gene's germline CDR1 is MDHEN and CDR2 SYDVKM. Unmatched junction bases numbered 7, after V lost 5 bases and J lost 9 bases. The CDR3 totals 14 residues. CDR3 sequence reads: CASSTPGLATEQFF. Written as DNA, the CDR3 is TGTGCCAGCAGTACTCCGGGACTAGCGACTGAGCAGTTCTTC.

A remark on this clone: This specimen includes other DNA sequences encoding the same CDR3. The chain uses TRBV18 and TRBJ2-1, with TRBD1 matching 11 bases. Germline CDR1 is KGHSH and CDR2 is LQKENI. The CDR3 runs to 14 residues. The junction had 0 bases not matched to a gene; V was cut back by 2 bases and J by 6 bases. CDR3 coding DNA: TGTGCCAGCTCACCAGGGACAGGGGGCAATGAGCAGTTCTTC. Translating it yields CASSPGTGGNEQFF.

The rearrangement joins TRBV5-1 to TRBJ2-5; 8 bases are shared with TRBD2. The CDR3 consists of 15 residues. Germline CDR1 and CDR2: SGHRS and YFSETQ. V lost 2 bases to trimming and J lost 2 bases; unmatched junction nucleotides: 5. CDR3 amino acids: CASSFLTSVQETQYF. The CDR3 bases are TGCGCCAGCAGCTTCCTGACTAGCGTACAAGAGACCCAGTACTTC.

This clone was counted a few times. Different DNA sequences within this sample yield the same CDR3. V usage is TRBV20-1 and J usage is TRBJ2-1; 7 nucleotides agree with TRBD2. Trimming cost V 5 bases and J 10 bases; bases outside gene matches: 5. The length of the CDR3 is 11 residues. The germline CDR1 and CDR2 sequences are DFQATT and SNEGSKA (reference sequence). CDR3 coding DNA: TGCAGTGCTGCTCTAGCGGAAGAGCAGTTCTTC. It yields the protein CSAALAEEQFF.

This chain uses TRBV6-4 with TRBJ1-2; 8 positions agree with TRBD1. J lost 6 bases, V lost 6 bases, and 6 bases had no gene match. CDR3 length: 13 residues. Germline CDR1 MRHNA, CDR2 SNTAGT. The CDR3: CASSPTGADGYTF. In DNA form, the CDR3 reads TGTGCCAGCAGCCCGACAGGGGCAGATGGCTACACCTTC.

The gene calls are TRBV4-2 and TRBJ1-3; D remains unclear. V was pared by 0 bases and J by 4 bases, with 19 bases between. Germline CDR1 is LGHNA and CDR2 is YNFKEQ. The CDR3 sequence is 18 residues long. CDR3 nucleotide sequence: TGTGCCAGCAGCCAAGATTCCCCGGGTCCTTGGTCCGGAAACACCATATATTTT. Its translation: CASSQDSPGPWSGNTIYF.